One and the same sample provided the 28 T cell receptor beta chains below, sequenced in a study of shared clonotypes between healthy human individuals. The naive CD8 population came from CD45RO-negative cells selected for CCR7, without terminally differentiated effector memory CD45RA+ cells. The protocol was immunoSEQ multiplex PCR, while the TCRdb copy is restricted to in-frame clones and leaves out a portion. The table has about 2 million clones, approximately 95% seen once. Sequences were obtained from naive CD8+ T cells sorted from blood. The receptor set was obtained from a man between 18 and 35 years old in good health.

This chain connects TRBV6-5 to TRBJ1-1; no clear D. The CDR3 contains 14 residues. V was clipped by 4 bases and J by 3 bases, with 12 bases between them. The germline gives CDR1 MNHEY, CDR2 SVGAGI. The CDR3 spells CASSLLTADTEAFF. The CDR3 DNA is TGTGCCAGCAGTTTACTGACCGCTGACACTGAAGCTTTCTTT.

About this clone itself: The sample contains more than one DNA sequence encoding this CDR3. The chain couples TRBV6-5 to TRBJ1-1; 11 positions agree with TRBD1. The CDR3 is 13 residues long. CDR1 MNHEY and CDR2 SVGAGI come from the germline V gene. V shed 6 bases, J shed 5 bases, and the junction held 2 bases outside the gene matches. The CDR3 here is CASSWDRGTEAFF. In DNA, the CDR3 is TGTGCCAGCAGCTGGGACAGGGGGACTGAAGCTTTCTTT.

This clone was seen a single time. Other DNA sequences from this sample encode an identical CDR3 as well. V is TRBV6-5 and J is TRBJ2-1; 8 bases are a match to TRBD1. This CDR3 has 13 amino acids. The V segment lost 2 bases and the J segment 8 bases; nucleotides outside the gene matches: 2. Germline V gene lookup returns CDR1 MNHEY and CDR2 SVGAGI. CDR3 in DNA: TGTGCCAGCAGTTACGACAGGGGCGATGAGCAGTTCTTC. The encoded protein is CASSYDRGDEQFF.

CDR3 nucleotides: TGTGCCAGTACTCAGGACAGGCCTGCCTACGAGCAGTACTTC. The encoded protein is CASTQDRPAYEQYF. The chain has TRBV19 and TRBJ2-7, with 7 bases matching TRBD1. Trimming removed 7 bases from V and 2 bases from J; junction bases left unmatched: 8. Germline V lookup: CDR1 LNHDA, CDR2 SQIVND (reference sequence). There are 14 residues in the CDR3.

This clone is a singleton in its sample. The V gene is TRBV6-1, the J gene TRBJ1-6; tentatively, D is TRBD1 (5 bases). The CDR3 is 15 amino acids. Germline CDR1 reads MNHNS; CDR2 reads SASEGT. The V end was cut by 0 bases, the J end by 6 bases, with 9 bases between. Here the CDR3 DNA reads TGTGCCAGCAGTGAAGCGGGACTTTCTAATTCACCCCTCCACTTT. Protein product: CASSEAGLSNSPLHF.

The chain combines TRBV21-1 with TRBJ2-5; TRBD2 is the table's D call and was not checked against the DNA. TRBV21-1 is shown as a pseudogene. There are 17 residues in the CDR3. CDR3 residues: CASKLQYNAGGPETQYF. CDR3 coding DNA: TGTGCCAGCAAGCTCCAGTACAACGCGGGGGGGCCGGAGACCCAGTACTTC.

Remarks on this clone: This CDR3 is also generated by other DNA sequences in the sample. The V and J genes are TRBV6-1 and TRBJ1-1, with D possibly matching TRBD1 (5 bases). Trimming cost V 1 base and J 1 base, with 7 bases left between them. This CDR3 contains 14 residues. Germline V CDR1 and CDR2: MNHNS, SASEGT. The CDR3, as DNA: TGTGCCAGCAGTGAAGTTGGGACGAACACTGAAGCTTTCTTT. Residues: CASSEVGTNTEAFF.

Turning to this clone: The sample carries other DNA sequences with the same CDR3. Written as DNA, the CDR3 is TGTGCCAGCAGCTTACTAGATACGCAGTATTTT. It specifies CASSLLDTQYF. The chain carries TRBV7-9 and TRBJ2-3; D unclear. The CDR3 loop spans 11 amino acids. V was cut by 2 bases and J by 5 bases, with 2 bases left in between. Germline CDR1 and CDR2: SEHNR and FQNEAQ (reference sequence). Filled out from reference TRBV7-9 and TRBJ2-3, the complete variable domain reads DTGVSQNPRHKITKRGQNVTFRCDPISEHNRLYWYRQTLGQGPEFLTYFQNEAQLEKSRLLSDRFSAERPKGSFSTLEIQRTEQGDSAMYLCASSLLDTQYFGPGTRLTVL.

The V call is TRBV27, the J call TRBJ1-2; weak D call: TRBD1 (5 bases). Germline CDR1 reads MNHEY; CDR2 reads SMNVEV (reference sequence). The CDR3 is made up of 13 amino acids. V dropped 2 bases and J dropped 2 bases, with 6 bases sitting between them. The CDR3 nucleotides read TGTGCCAGCAGTTTAGACAGCAACTATGGCTACACCTTC. Encoded protein: CASSLDSNYGYTF.

The DNA for the CDR3 is TGTGCCAGCAGCTCCACGGACAGGGTGAACACTGAAGCTTTCTTT. This gives the protein CASSSTDRVNTEAFF. This chain connects TRBV7-9 to TRBJ1-1; TRBD1 matches at 8 bases. This CDR3 comprises 15 residues. The junction had 4 bases not matched to a gene; V was cut back by 4 bases and J by 0 bases. The germline V gene has CDR1 SEHNR and CDR2 FQNEAQ (reference sequence).

The rearrangement joins TRBV4-3 to TRBJ2-7; a possible D gene is TRBD1 (6 bases). Germline V CDR1 and CDR2: LGHNA, YSLEER. This CDR3 has 15 amino acids. The ends were cut back, 4 bases at V and 2 bases at J, with 15 bases in the middle. CDR3 coding DNA: TGCGCCAGCAGCCCAGGGGCACGGATGGCCTACGAGCAGTACTTC. Amino acid sequence: CASSPGARMAYEQYF.

The chain couples TRBV7-9 to TRBJ2-3, with 10 bases that match TRBD2. Germline CDR1 SEHNR, CDR2 FQNEAQ (reference sequence). The CDR3 consists of 13 residues. V shed 8 bases, J shed 2 bases, and the junction held 1 base outside the gene matches. The CDR3 DNA reads TGTGCCAGCGGACTAGCGGTCACAGATACGCAGTATTTT. It codes for CASGLAVTDTQYF.

A word on this clone: The same CDR3 can be traced to other DNA sequences in this sample. This chain links TRBV9 with TRBJ2-7; no clear D gene. Trimming stripped 0 bases from V and 0 bases from J, with 4 bases between. Per germline, CDR1 SGDLS and CDR2 YYNGEE. CDR3 size: 13 residues. The CDR3 spells CASSVGHSYEQYF. The CDR3 DNA reads TGTGCCAGCAGCGTAGGGCACTCCTACGAGCAGTACTTC.

Here the CDR3 reads CSVLGLTLLNEQFF. CDR3 nucleotide sequence: TGCAGCGTTTTGGGACTAACGCTCCTCAATGAGCAGTTCTTC. V gene TRBV29-1 combines with J gene TRBJ2-1; 7 positions match TRBD2. CDR3 length: 14 amino acids. Trimming took 5 bases from V and 6 from J; bases not matched to a gene: 10. Germline CDR1 reads SQVTM; CDR2 reads ANQGSEA.

The V gene is TRBV7-2, the J gene TRBJ2-1, with 13 bases that match TRBD2. This CDR3 contains 15 residues. V gave up 5 bases and J gave up 9 bases; unmatched junction bases: 7. The V gene's germline CDR1 is SGHTA and CDR2 FQGNSA. Written as DNA, the CDR3 is TGTGCCAGCAGCGACCCGGGACTAGCGGGACTTGAGCAGTTCTTC. This gives the protein CASSDPGLAGLEQFF.

V is TRBV15 and J is TRBJ1-5, with TRBD1 matching over 7 bases. The CDR3 length is 16 residues. Germline CDR1 reads LNHNV; CDR2 reads YYDKDF (reference sequence). V was clipped by 4 bases and J by 4 bases; unmatched bases: 10. In DNA form, the CDR3 reads TGTGCCACCAGCACTAGCACAGGGGAAGGAAATCAGCCCCAGCATTTT. Its protein product is CATSTSTGEGNQPQHF. The variable domain in full, completed from reference TRBV15 and TRBJ1-5, reads DAMVIQNPRYQVTQFGKPVTLSCSQTLNHNVMYWYQQKSSQAPKLLFHYYDKDFNNEADTPDNFQSRRPNTSFCFLDIRSPGLGDTAMYLCATSTSTGEGNQPQHFGDGTRLSIL.

This rearrangement joins TRBV29-1 to TRBJ2-5; 9 nucleotides agree with TRBD2. The CDR3 covers 15 residues. V lost 3 bases and J lost 2; bases outside the gene matches: 7. CDR1 and CDR2 (germline): SQVTM, ANQGSEA. CDR3: CSVDPSGAYQETQYF. In DNA, the CDR3 is TGCAGCGTTGATCCTAGCGGGGCATATCAAGAGACCCAGTACTTC.

The chain employs TRBV7-9 and TRBJ1-1, with D uncertain. V lost 5 bases and J 6 bases, leaving 13 bases between the germline ends. This CDR3 contains 13 residues. Germline lookup yields CDR1 SEHNR and CDR2 FQNEAQ (reference sequence). The CDR3 DNA reads TGTGCCAGCAGCCGCGGCGGTCTGGCTGAAGCTTTCTTT. It codes for CASSRGGLAEAFF. The full variable domain, in which reference TRBV7-9 and TRBJ1-1 provide the parts outside the CDR3, is DTGVSQNPRHKITKRGQNVTFRCDPISEHNRLYWYRQTLGQGPEFLTYFQNEAQLEKSRLLSDRFSAERPKGSFSTLEIQRTEQGDSAMYLCASSRGGLAEAFFGQGTRLTVV.

The chain joins TRBV7-9 to TRBJ2-1, with a possible D match to TRBD2 (6 bases). The germline V gene has CDR1 SEHNR and CDR2 FQNEAQ (reference sequence). The CDR3 spans 14 residues. Deletions cut 5 bases from V and 9 bases from J, with 17 bases between. The CDR3 here is CASSPRDRRGEQFF. CDR3 sequence (DNA): TGTGCCAGCAGCCCCCGGGACCGGCGGGGTGAGCAGTTCTTC. The variable domain in full, completed from reference TRBV7-9 and TRBJ2-1, reads DTGVSQNPRHKITKRGQNVTFRCDPISEHNRLYWYRQTLGQGPEFLTYFQNEAQLEKSRLLSDRFSAERPKGSFSTLEIQRTEQGDSAMYLCASSPRDRRGEQFFGPGTRLTVL.

The chain is built from TRBV2 and TRBJ1-3; TRBD1 might be the D (5 bases). The V end was cut by 7 bases, the J end by 0 bases, with 13 bases between. The CDR3 is made up of 15 amino acids. CDR1 is SNHLY, CDR2 FYNNEI, per germline. DNA of the CDR3: TGTGCCAGCACCGTTGACAGCACCTCTGGAAACACCATATATTTT. As protein: CASTVDSTSGNTIYF.

The V call is TRBV7-6, the J call TRBJ2-7; 9 positions agree with TRBD2. From germline, CDR1 is SGHVS and CDR2 FNYEAQ. This CDR3 is 18 amino acids long. V lost 5 bases, J lost 0 bases, and 14 bases stayed unmatched. In DNA form, the CDR3 reads TGTGCCAGCAGCCCCCGGGACATGCTAGCGGGATACTCCTACGAGCAGTACTTC. Amino acid sequence: CASSPRDMLAGYSYEQYF.

The chain has TRBV5-6 and TRBJ2-1; D remains unclear. Germline CDR1 reads SGHDT; CDR2 reads YYEEEE. The CDR3 extends over 13 amino acids. Trimming pared 1 base from V and 5 bases from J, leaving 7 bases between. The CDR3 coding sequence is TGTGCCAGCAGCTTGTCCCCCAACAATGAGCAGTTCTTC. Amino acid sequence: CASSLSPNNEQFF.

The chain joins TRBV4-1 to TRBJ1-2; 12 bases fit TRBD1. This CDR3 has 17 residues. Per the germline V gene, CDR1 is MGHRA and CDR2 is YSYEKL. V lost 2 bases, J lost 2 bases, and 6 bases stayed unmatched. CDR3 DNA: TGCGCCAGCAGCCAACCGGGACAGGGGGCAAGAAACTATGGCTACACCTTC. Amino acid sequence: CASSQPGQGARNYGYTF.

The chain recombines TRBV12-2 with TRBJ2-7; TRBD2, the D gene given by the table, was not confirmed from the DNA. TRBV12-2 is labeled a pseudogene. The CDR3 loop spans 15 amino acids. The CDR3 spells CASRSGVAGDYEQYF. The CDR3 DNA reads TGTGCAAGTCGCTCCGGGGTAGCTGGGGACTACGAGCAGTACTTC.

The chain couples TRBV4-1 to TRBJ1-1; D may be TRBD1 (6 bases). There are 14 residues in the CDR3. The germline CDR1 and CDR2 sequences are MGHRA and YSYEKL. The V gene lost 4 bases and the J gene lost 4 bases, with 13 bases spanning the gap. The CDR3 is CASSLDRYGTEAFF. The CDR3 coding sequence is TGCGCCAGCAGCCTTGACAGGTACGGCACTGAAGCTTTCTTT.

The chain is built from TRBV29-1 and TRBJ1-2, with 7 bases aligning to TRBD1. This CDR3 contains 14 residues. Germline V gives CDR1 SQVTM, CDR2 ANQGSEA. V shed 4 bases and J 7 bases; nucleotides not matched to a gene: 12. DNA of the CDR3: TGCAGCGTTGTGCCGCTAGGGACAGCATTTGGCTACACCTTC. Amino acid sequence: CSVVPLGTAFGYTF. The full variable domain, in which reference TRBV29-1 and TRBJ1-2 provide the parts outside the CDR3, is SAVISQKPSRDICQRGTSLTIQCQVDSQVTMMFWYRQQPGQSLTLIATANQGSEATYESGFVIDKFPISRPNLTFSTLTVSNMSPEDSSIYLCSVVPLGTAFGYTFGSGTRLTVV.

This clone is a singleton in its sample. This sequence joins TRBV2 and TRBJ2-7; D possibly matches TRBD1 or TRBD2 (5 bases each). The CDR3 is 17 residues long. The V and J ends lost 6 bases and 1 base respectively, with 22 bases between them. Germline CDR1 SNHLY, CDR2 FYNNEI. The CDR3 DNA follows: TGTGCCAGCAGCGACAGCATTGAGGGTTACCGATCCTACGAGCAGTACTTC. This gives the protein CASSDSIEGYRSYEQYF.

This chain joins TRBV2 and TRBJ1-1; D is uncertain. CDR1 is SNHLY, CDR2 FYNNEI, per germline. Trimming pared 6 bases from V and 4 bases from J, leaving 18 bases between. The CDR3 has 15 residues. CDR3 coding DNA: TGTGCCAGCAGCGCTATAGGGAACGGCCGCACTGAAGCTTTCTTT. Translating it yields CASSAIGNGRTEAFF.